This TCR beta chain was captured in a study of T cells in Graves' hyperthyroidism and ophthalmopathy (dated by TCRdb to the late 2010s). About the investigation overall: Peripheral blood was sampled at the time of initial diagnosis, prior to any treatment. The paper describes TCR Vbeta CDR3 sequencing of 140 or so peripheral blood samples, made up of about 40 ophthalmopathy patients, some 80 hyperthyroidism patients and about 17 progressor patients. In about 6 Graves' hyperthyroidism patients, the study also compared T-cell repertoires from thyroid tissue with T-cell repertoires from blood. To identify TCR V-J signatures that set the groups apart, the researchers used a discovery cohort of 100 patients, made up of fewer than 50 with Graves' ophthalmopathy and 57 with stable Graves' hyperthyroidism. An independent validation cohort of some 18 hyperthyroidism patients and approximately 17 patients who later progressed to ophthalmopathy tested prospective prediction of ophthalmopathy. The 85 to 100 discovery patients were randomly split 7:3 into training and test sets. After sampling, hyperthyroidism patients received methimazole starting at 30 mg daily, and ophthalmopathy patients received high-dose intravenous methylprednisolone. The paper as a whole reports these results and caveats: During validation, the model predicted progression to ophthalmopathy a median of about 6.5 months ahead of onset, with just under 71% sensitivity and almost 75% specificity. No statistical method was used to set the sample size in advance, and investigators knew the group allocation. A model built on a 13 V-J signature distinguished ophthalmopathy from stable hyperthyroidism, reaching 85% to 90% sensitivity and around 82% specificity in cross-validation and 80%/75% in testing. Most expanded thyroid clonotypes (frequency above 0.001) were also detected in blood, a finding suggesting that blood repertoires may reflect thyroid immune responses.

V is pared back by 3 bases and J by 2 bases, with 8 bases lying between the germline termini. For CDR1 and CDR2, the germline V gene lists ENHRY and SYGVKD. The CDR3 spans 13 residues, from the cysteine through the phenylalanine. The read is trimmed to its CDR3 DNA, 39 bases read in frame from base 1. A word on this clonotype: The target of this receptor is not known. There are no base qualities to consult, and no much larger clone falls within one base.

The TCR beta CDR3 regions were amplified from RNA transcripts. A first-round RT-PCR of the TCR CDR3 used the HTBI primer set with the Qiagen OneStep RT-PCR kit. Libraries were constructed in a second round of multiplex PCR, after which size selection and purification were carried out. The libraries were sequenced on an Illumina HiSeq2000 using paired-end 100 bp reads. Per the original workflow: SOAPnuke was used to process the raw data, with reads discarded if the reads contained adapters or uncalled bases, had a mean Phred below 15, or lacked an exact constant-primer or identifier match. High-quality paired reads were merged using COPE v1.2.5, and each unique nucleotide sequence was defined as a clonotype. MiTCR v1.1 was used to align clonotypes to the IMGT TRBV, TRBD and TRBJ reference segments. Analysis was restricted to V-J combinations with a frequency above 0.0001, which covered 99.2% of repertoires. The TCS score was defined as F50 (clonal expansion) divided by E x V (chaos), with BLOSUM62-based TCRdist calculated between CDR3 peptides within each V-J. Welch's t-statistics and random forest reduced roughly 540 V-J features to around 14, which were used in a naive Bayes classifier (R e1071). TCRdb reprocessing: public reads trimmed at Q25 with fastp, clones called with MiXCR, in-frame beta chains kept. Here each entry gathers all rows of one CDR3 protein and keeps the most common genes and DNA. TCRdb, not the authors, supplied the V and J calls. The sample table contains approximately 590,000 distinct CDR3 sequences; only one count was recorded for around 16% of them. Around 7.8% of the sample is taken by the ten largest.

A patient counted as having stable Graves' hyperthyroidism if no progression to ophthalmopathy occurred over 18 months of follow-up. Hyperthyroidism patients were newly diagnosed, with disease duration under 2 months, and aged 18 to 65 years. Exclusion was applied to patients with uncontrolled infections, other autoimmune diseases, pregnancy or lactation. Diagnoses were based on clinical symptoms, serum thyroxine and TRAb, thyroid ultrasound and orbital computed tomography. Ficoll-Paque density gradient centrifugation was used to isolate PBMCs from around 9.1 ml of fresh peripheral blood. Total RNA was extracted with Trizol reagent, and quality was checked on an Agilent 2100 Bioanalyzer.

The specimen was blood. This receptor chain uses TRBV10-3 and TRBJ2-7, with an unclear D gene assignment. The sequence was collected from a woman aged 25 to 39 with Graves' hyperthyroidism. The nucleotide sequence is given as TGTGCCATCAGTGACACTATCACCTACGAGCAGTACTTC. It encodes CAISDTITYEQYF.